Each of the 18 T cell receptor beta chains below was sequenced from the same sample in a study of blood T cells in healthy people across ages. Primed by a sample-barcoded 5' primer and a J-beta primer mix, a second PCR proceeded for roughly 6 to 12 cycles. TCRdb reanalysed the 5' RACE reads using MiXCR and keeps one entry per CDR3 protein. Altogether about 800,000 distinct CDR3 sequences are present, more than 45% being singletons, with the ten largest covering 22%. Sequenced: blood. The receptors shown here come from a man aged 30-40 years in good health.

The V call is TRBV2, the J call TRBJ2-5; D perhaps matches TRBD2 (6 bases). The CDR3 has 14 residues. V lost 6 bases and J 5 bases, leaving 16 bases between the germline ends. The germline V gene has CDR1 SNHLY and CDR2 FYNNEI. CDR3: CASRAKVAVETQYF. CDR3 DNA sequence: TGTGCCAGCAGGGCCAAGGTAGCGGTGGAGACCCAGTACTTC.

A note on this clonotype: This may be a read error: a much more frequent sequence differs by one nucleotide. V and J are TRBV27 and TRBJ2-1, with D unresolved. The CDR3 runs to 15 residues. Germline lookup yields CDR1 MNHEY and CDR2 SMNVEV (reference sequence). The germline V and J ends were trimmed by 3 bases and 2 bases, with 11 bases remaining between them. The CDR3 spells CASSFYSSPYNEQFF. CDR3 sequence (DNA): TGTGCCAGCAGTTTCTACAGTAGCCCCTACAATGAGCAGTTCTTC.

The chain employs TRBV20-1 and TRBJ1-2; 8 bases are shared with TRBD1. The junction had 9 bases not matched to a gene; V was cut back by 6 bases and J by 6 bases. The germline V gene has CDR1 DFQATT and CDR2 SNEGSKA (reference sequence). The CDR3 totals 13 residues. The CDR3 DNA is TGCAGTGCATCGGACAGGGAGCGGGATGGCTACACCTTC. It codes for CSASDRERDGYTF.

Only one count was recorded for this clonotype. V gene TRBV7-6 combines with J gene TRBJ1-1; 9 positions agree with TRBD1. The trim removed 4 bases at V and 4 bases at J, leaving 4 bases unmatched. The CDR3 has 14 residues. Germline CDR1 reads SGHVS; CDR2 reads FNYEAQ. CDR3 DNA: TGTGCCAGCAGCTCAGGGACAGGGCGCACTGAAGCTTTCTTT. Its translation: CASSSGTGRTEAFF.

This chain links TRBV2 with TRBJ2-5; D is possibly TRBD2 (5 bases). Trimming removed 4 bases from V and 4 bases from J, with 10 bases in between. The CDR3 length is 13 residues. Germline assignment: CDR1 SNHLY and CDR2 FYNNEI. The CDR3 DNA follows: TGTGCCAGCAGTGGGGAGAGGTCAGAGACCCAGTACTTC. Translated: CASSGERSETQYF.

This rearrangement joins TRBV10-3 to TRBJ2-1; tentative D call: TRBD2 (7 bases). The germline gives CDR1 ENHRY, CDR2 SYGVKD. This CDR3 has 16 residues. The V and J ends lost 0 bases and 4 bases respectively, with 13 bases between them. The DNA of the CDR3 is TGTGCCATCAGTGAGTCGATGGCGGGGGCTTACAATGAGCAGTTCTTC. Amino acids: CAISESMAGAYNEQFF.

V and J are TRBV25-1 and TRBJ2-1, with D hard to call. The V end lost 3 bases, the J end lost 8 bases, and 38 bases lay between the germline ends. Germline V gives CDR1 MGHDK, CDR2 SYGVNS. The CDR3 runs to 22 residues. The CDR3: CASSDHTSPRHLYGLELHEQFF. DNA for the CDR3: TGTGCCAGCAGTGATCACACAAGTCCCAGACACCTTTACGGCCTGGAGTTACATGAGCAGTTCTTC.

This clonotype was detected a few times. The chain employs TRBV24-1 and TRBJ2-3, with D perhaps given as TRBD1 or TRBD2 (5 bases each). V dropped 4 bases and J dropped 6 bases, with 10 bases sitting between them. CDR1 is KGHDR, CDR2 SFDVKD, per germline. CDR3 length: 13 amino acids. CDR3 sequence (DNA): TGTGCCACCAGTGAATCCTGGGGGGATACGCAGTATTTT. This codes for CATSESWGDTQYF.

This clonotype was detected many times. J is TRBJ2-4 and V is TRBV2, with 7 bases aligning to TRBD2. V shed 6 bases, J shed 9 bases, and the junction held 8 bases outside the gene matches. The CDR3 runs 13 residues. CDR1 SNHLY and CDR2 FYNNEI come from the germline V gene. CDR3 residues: CASRRDYQGIQYF. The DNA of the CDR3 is TGTGCCAGCAGAAGGGACTACCAGGGCATTCAGTACTTC.

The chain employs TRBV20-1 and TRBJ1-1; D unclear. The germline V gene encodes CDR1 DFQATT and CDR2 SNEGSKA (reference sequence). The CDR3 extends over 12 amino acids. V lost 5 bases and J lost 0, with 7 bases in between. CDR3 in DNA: TGCAGTGCTCCGGGCATGAACACTGAAGCTTTCTTT. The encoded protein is CSAPGMNTEAFF.

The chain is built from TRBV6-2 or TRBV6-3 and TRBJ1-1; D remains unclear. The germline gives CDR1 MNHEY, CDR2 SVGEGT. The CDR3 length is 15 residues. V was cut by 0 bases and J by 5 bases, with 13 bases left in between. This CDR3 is CASSYSNAGRTEAFF. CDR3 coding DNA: TGTGCCAGCAGTTACTCGAACGCAGGAAGGACTGAAGCTTTCTTT.

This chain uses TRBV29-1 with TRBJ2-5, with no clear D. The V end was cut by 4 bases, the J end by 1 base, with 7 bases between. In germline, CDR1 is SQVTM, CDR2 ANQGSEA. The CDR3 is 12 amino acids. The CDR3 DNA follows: TGCAGCGTTGGGGCCCGCCAAGAGACCCAGTACTTC. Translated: CSVGARQETQYF.

DNA for the CDR3: TGTGCCTGGAGTCTGAGCTCCTACAATGAGCAGTTCTTC. It specifies CAWSLSSYNEQFF. The J gene is TRBJ2-1, the V gene TRBV30, with D uncertain. The CDR3 consists of 13 residues. The germline V and J ends were trimmed by 2 bases and 0 bases, with 5 bases remaining between them. CDR1 and CDR2 (germline): GTSNPN, SVGIG (reference sequence).

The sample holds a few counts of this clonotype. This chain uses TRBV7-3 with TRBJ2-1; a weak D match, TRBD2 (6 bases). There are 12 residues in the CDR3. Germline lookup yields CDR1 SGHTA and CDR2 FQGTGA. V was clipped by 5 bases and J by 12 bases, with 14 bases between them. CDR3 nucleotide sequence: TGTGCCAGCAGCCCTCAAAGCGGGTTGCAGTTCTTC. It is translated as CASSPQSGLQFF.

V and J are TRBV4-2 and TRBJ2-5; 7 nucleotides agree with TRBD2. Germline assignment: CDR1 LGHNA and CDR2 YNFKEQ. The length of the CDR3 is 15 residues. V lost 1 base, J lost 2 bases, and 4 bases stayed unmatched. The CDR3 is CASSQGGGGQETQYF. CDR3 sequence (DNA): TGTGCCAGCAGCCAAGGGGGGGGTGGTCAAGAGACCCAGTACTTC.

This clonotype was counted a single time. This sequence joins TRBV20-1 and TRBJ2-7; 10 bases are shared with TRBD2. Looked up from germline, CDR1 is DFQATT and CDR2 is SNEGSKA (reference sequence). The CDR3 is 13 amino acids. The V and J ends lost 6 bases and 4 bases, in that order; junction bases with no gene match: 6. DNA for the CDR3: TGCAGTGCACCACTAGCGGGAAAGTACGAGCAGTACTTC. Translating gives CSAPLAGKYEQYF.

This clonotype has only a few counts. The CDR3 region has the DNA TGCGCCAGCACCAGTATGCAGGGGGACATTCAGTACTTC. Translating it yields CASTSMQGDIQYF. The chain joins TRBV5-1 to TRBJ2-4; 7 bases align to TRBD1. Germline V lookup: CDR1 SGHRS, CDR2 YFSETQ. This CDR3 comprises 13 residues. The V gene end was trimmed by 6 bases and the J gene end by 8 bases; junction bases not matched to a gene: 8.

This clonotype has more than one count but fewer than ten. The CDR3 here is CASRFDNTRQYF. CDR3 bases: TGTGCCAGCAGGTTTGATAATACGAGGCAGTACTTC. The chain is built from TRBV12-3 or TRBV12-4 and TRBJ2-7; the D is unclear. The CDR3 sequence is 12 residues long. Trimming removed 6 bases at V and 9 bases at J, with 15 bases between.